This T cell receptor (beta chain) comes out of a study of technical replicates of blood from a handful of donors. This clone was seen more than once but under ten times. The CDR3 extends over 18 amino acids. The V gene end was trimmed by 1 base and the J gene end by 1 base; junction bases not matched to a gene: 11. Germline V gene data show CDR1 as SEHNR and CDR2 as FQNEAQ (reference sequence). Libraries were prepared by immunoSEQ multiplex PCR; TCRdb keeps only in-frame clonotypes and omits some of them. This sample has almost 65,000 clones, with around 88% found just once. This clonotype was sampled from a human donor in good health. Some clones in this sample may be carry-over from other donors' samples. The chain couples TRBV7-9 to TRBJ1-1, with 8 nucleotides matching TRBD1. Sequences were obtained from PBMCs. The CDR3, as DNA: TGTGCCAGCAGCTTAGATGACAGGGGCGCCCGGACGAACACTGAAGCTTTCTTT. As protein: CASSLDDRGARTNTEAFF.